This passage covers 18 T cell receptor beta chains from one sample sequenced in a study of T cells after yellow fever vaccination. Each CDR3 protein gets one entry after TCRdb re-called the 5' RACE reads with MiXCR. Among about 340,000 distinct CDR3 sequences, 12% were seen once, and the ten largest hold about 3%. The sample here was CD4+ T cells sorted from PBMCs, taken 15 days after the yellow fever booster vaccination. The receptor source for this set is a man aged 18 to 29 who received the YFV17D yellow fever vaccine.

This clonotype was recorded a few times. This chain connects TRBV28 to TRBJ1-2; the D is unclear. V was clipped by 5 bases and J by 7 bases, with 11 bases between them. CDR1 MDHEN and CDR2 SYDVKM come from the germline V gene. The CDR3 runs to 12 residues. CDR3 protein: CASSPHRGGYTF. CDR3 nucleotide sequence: TGTGCCAGCAGTCCCCATCGGGGTGGCTACACCTTC.

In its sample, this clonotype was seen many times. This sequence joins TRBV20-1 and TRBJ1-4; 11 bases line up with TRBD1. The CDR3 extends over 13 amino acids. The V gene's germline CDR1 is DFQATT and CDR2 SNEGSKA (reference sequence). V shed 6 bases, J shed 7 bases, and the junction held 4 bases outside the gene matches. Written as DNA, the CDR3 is TGCAGTGCCCCCGGGACAGGGGGTGAAAAACTGTTTTTT. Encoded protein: CSAPGTGGEKLFF.

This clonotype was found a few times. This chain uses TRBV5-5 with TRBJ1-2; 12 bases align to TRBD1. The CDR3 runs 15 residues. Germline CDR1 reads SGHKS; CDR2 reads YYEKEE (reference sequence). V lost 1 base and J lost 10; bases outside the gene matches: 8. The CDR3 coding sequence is TGTGCCAGCAGCTTGAGGGCCGGGACAGGGGGCCTCTACACCTTC. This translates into CASSLRAGTGGLYTF.

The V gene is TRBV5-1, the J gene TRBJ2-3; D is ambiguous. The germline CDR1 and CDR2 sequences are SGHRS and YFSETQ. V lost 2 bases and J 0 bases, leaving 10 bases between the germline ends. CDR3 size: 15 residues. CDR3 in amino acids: CASSLDVGSTDTQYF. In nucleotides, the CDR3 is TGCGCCAGCAGCTTAGACGTTGGCAGCACAGATACGCAGTATTTT. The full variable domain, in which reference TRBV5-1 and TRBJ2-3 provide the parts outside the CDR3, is KAGVTQTPRYLIKTRGQQVTLSCSPISGHRSVSWYQQTPGQGLQFLFEYFSETQRNKGNFPGRFSGRQFSNSRSEMNVSTLELGDSALYLCASSLDVGSTDTQYFGPGTRLTVL.

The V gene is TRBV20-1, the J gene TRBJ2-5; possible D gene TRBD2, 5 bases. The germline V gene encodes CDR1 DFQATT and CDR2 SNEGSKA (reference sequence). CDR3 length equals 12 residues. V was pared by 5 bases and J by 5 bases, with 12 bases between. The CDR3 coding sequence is TGCAGTGCTCCCCAGCGGCGGGAGACCCAGTACTTC. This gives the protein CSAPQRRETQYF.

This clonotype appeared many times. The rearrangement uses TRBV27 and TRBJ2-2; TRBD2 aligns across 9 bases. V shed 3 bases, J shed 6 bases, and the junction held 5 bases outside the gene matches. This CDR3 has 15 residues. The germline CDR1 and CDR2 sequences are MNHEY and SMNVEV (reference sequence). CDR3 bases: TGTGCCAGCAGTTTTAGCGGGGGCTCTCCCGGGGAGCTGTTTTTT. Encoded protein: CASSFSGGSPGELFF.

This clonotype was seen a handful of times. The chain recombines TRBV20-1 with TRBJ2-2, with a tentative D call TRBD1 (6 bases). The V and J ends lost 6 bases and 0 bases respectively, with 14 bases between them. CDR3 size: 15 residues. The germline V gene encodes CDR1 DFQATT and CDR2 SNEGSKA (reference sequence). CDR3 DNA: TGCAGTGCAAGCTGGGGACACGCGAACACCGGGGAGCTGTTTTTT. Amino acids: CSASWGHANTGELFF.

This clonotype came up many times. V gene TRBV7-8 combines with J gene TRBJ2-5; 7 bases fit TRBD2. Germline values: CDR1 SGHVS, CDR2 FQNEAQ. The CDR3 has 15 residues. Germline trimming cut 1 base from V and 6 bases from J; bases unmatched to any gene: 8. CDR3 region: CASSLVGTTYQTQYF. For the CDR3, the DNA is TGTGCCAGCAGCTTAGTGGGGACTACATATCAGACCCAGTACTTC.

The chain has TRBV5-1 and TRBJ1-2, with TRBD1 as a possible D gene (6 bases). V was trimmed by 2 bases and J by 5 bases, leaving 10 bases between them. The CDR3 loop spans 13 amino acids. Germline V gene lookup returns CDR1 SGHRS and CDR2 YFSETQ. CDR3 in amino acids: CASSFRDKYGYTF. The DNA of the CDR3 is TGCGCCAGCAGCTTCCGGGACAAGTATGGCTACACCTTC.

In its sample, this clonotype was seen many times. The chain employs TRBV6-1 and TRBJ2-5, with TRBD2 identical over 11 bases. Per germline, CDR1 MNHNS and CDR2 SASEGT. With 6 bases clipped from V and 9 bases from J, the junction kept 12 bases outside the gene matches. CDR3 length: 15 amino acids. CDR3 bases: TGTGCCAGCAGCCTTAGCGGGGGGGGTCGAGGGGCCCAGTACTTC. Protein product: CASSLSGGGRGAQYF.

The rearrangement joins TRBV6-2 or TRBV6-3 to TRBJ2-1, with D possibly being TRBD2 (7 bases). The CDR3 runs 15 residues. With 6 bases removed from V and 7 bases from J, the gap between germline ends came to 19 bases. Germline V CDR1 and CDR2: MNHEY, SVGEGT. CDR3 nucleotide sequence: TGTGCCAGCAGCCGACATCGGGGGGCGAGTAATGAGCAGTTCTTC. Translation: CASSRHRGASNEQFF.

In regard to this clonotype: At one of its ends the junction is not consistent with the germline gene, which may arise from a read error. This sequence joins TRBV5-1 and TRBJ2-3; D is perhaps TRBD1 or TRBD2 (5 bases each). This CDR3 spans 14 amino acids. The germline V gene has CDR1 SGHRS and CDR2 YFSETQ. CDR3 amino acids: CASSRDQGADKQYF. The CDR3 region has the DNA TGCGCCAGCAGCAGGGACCAAGGGGCAGATAAGCAGTATTTT.

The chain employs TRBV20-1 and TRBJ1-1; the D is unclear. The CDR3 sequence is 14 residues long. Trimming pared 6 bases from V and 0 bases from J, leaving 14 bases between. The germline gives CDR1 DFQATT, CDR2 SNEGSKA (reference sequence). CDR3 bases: TGCAGTGCCAGACGGAACGGGATGAACACTGAAGCTTTCTTT. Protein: CSARRNGMNTEAFF.

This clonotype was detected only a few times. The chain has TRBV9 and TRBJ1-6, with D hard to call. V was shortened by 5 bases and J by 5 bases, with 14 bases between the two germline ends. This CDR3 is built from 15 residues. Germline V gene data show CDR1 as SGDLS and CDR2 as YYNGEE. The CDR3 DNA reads TGTGCCAGCAGGCCAGACGGTATCCATAATTCACCCCTCCACTTT. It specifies CASRPDGIHNSPLHF.

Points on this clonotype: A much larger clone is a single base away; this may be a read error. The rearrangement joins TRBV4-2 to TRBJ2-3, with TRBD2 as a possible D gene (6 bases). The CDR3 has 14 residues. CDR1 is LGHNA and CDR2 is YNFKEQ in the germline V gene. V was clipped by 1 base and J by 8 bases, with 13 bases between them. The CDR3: CASSQGSGDGTQYF. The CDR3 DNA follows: TGTGCCAGCAGCCAAGGATCGGGGGATGGTACGCAGTATTTT.

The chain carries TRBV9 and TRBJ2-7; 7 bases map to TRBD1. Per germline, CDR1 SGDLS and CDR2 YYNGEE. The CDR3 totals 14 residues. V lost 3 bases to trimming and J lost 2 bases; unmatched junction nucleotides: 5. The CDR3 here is CASSGTGSTYEQYF. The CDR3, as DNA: TGTGCCAGCAGCGGGACAGGTTCGACCTACGAGCAGTACTTC.

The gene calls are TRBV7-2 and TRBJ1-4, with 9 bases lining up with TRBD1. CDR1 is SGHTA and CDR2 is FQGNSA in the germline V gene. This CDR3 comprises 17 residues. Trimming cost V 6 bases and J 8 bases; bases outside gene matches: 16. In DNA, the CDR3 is TGTGCCAGCAGTTTCATCCCCACGTGGGACAGGGAGGAAAAACTGTTTTTT. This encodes CASSFIPTWDREEKLFF.

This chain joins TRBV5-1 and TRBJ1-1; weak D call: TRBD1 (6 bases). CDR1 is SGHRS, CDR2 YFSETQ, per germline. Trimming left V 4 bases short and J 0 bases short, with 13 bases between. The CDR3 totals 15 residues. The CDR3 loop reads CASSPGAIMNTEAFF. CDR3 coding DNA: TGCGCCAGCAGCCCGGGGGCCATTATGAACACTGAAGCTTTCTTT.